The 6 T cell receptor beta chains presented below share a single source sample, sequenced in a study of response to subunit inactivated influenza vaccine listed by TCRdb under 2018. Library preparation employed RT-PCR. TCRdb names Illumina HiSeq 2500 as the instrument used. TCRdb's own reprocessing of the public reads used fastp at Q25 and MiXCR and kept productive beta chains. Rows with one shared CDR3 protein collapse into an entry with the most common genes and DNA. Present in this sample are 200,000 to 300,000 distinct CDR3 sequences, 12% of which were seen just once. 7.8% of the sample comes from the top ten. The source was non-naive T cells sorted from PBMCs, collected less than 15 days before vaccination. The sample's cell subset or site label, decoded: memory T cell fraction. These receptors all stem from a man aged 50-59 years who received an inactivated influenza vaccine. Donor details come from another sample of the same person, matched by shared clones.

There are many counts of this clonotype. The V and J genes are TRBV28 and TRBJ1-1; 9 bases map to TRBD1. CDR1 and CDR2 from the germline V gene are MDHEN and SYDVKM. The V gene end was trimmed by 5 bases and the J gene end by 3 bases; junction bases not matched to a gene: 7. The CDR3 extends over 15 amino acids. The CDR3 coding sequence is TGTGCCAGCAGTGCCTGGGGACAGGGACACACTGAAGCTTTCTTT. Its translation is CASSAWGQGHTEAFF.

This clonotype occurred many times. The chain carries TRBV7-9 and TRBJ2-1; 9 bases fit TRBD2. Germline values: CDR1 SEHNR, CDR2 FQNEAQ (reference sequence). Unmatched junction bases numbered 12, after V lost 5 bases and J lost 7 bases. The length of the CDR3 is 16 residues. As DNA, the CDR3 is TGTGCCAGCAGCCCGCCTGGGCGGGGGGGCCGGAATGAGCAGTTCTTC. It codes for CASSPPGRGGRNEQFF.

This chain connects TRBV2 to TRBJ2-1; TRBD2 agrees at 8 bases. V was clipped by 11 bases and J by 2 bases; unmatched bases: 23. CDR1 SNHLY and CDR2 FYNNEI come from the germline V gene. CDR3 length equals 19 residues. The CDR3, as DNA: TGTGCCTTCTGCTTTGTGCCTGTCGGCGGGAGGATACCCTACAATGAGCAGTTCTTC. Its translation: CAFCFVPVGGRIPYNEQFF.

A few counts support this clonotype. The genes are TRBV5-6 and TRBJ2-7, with D unclear. Germline V gene data show CDR1 as SGHDT and CDR2 as YYEEEE. CDR3 length: 12 amino acids. Between the trimmed V and J ends, which lost 1 base and 4 bases, there was a span of 6 bases. The CDR3 DNA reads TGTGCCAGCAGCTTGCAGTATTACGAGCAGTACTTC. Residues: CASSLQYYEQYF.

Remarks on this clonotype: One end of the junction does not line up with germline, which may come from a read error. This chain connects TRBV10-3 to TRBJ1-5; unclear D gene. Germline assignment: CDR1 ENHRY and CDR2 SYGVKD. The CDR3 is made up of 13 amino acids. The DNA of the CDR3 is TGTGTCATCAGTGCGACTGCTAATCAGCCCCAGCATTTT. Translating it yields CVISATANQPQHF.

The chain carries TRBV28 and TRBJ2-2; either TRBD1 or TRBD2 may supply D (6 bases each). The germline V gene encodes CDR1 MDHEN and CDR2 SYDVKM. The CDR3 has 16 amino acids. V was pared by 3 bases and J by 6 bases, with 17 bases between. Written as DNA, the CDR3 is TGTGCCAGCAGTTTCTCAGGGAAAAGGGGGGCCGGGGAGCTGTTTTTT. Amino acid sequence: CASSFSGKRGAGELFF.